One and the same sample provided the 17 T cell receptor beta chains below, sequenced in a study of OX40 agonist ivuxolimab in advanced cancers. Sequencing was performed with immunoSEQ multiplex PCR; in TCRdb, only in-frame clones are kept and a portion is missing. The sample includes approximately 80,000 clones, just over 90% of them seen just once. The material sequenced was CD4+ or CD8+ T cells sorted from blood, taken in a trial of the OX40 agonist ivuxolimab. These receptors were collected from an adult with an advanced solid tumor such as melanoma, head and neck, liver or kidney cancer.

CDR3 in DNA: TGTGCCAGCTCACCACCGAACACAGAGGCTGAAGCTTTCTTT. As protein: CASSPPNTEAEAFF. V gene TRBV18 combines with J gene TRBJ1-1; D remains unclear. The CDR3 is made up of 14 amino acids. Trimming took 0 bases from V and 6 from J, leaving 11 bases between them. Per germline, CDR1 KGHSH and CDR2 LQKENI.

J is TRBJ2-3 and V is TRBV19, with 15 nucleotides matching TRBD2. Trimming took 3 bases from V and 4 from J; bases not matched to a gene: 2. The CDR3 length is 16 residues. The germline gives CDR1 LNHDA, CDR2 SQIVND (reference sequence). CDR3 residues: CASSIWTSGRADTQYF. As DNA, the CDR3 is TGTGCCAGTAGTATCTGGACTAGCGGGAGGGCAGATACGCAGTATTTT.

The chain carries TRBV28 and TRBJ2-3; 15 bases align to TRBD2. V lost 4 bases to trimming and J lost 5 bases; unmatched junction nucleotides: 10. This CDR3 spans 18 amino acids. Germline-derived CDR1 and CDR2 are MDHEN and SYDVKM. CDR3 DNA: TGTGCCAGCAGTTCATTCTGGGGACTAGCGGGGGGAGGAGATACGCAGTATTTT. This translates into CASSSFWGLAGGGDTQYF.

The chain recombines TRBV11-2 with TRBJ2-3; the D call may be TRBD1 or TRBD2 (7 bases each). The CDR3 has 14 residues. Germline CDR1 is SGHAT and CDR2 is FQNNGV. V was shortened by 5 bases and J by 5 bases, with 14 bases between the two germline ends. CDR3 amino acids: CASSPTRGGDTQYF. In nucleotides, the CDR3 is TGTGCCAGCAGCCCAACCAGGGGGGGAGATACGCAGTATTTT.

CDR3 residues: CASSLVAGRKTQYF. The CDR3 DNA reads TGTGCCAGCAGCTTGGTGGCGGGCCGGAAGACCCAGTACTTC. This chain joins TRBV11-2 and TRBJ2-5, with D possibly TRBD2 on 5 matching bases. CDR1 is SGHAT, CDR2 FQNNGV, per germline. The CDR3 has 14 residues. Trimming took 3 bases from V and 6 from J, leaving 14 bases between them.

The gene calls are TRBV11-3 and TRBJ2-7, with unresolved D. Trimming stripped 1 base from V and 4 bases from J, with 8 bases between. The CDR3 totals 13 residues. CDR1 is SGHNT, CDR2 YENEEA, per germline. DNA for the CDR3: TGTGCCAGCAGCTTAGGAGAAGAATACGAGCAGTACTTC. Translated: CASSLGEEYEQYF.

V and J are TRBV12-5 and TRBJ2-7, with D tentatively TRBD1 or TRBD2 (5 bases each). Germline loops: CDR1 LGHNT, CDR2 FRNRAP. V shed 3 bases and J shed 5 bases, with 11 bases lying between them. The CDR3 is 13 residues long. CDR3 loop: CASGFRAGDEQYF. The CDR3 nucleotides are TGTGCTAGTGGTTTCAGGGCCGGGGACGAGCAGTACTTC.

This clone was detected only once. The genes are TRBV7-9 and TRBJ2-1, with D possibly being TRBD1 (6 bases). CDR3 length equals 16 residues. The germline gives CDR1 SEHNR, CDR2 FQNEAQ (reference sequence). Trimming removed 4 bases from V and 1 base from J, with 14 bases in between. The CDR3 DNA sequence: TGTGCCAGCAGCTCTTTACAGGGAATTTCCTACAATGAGCAGTTCTTC. It encodes CASSSLQGISYNEQFF.

Only one count was recorded for this clone. The chain is built from TRBV6-1 and TRBJ1-5; weak D call: TRBD1 (6 bases). The CDR3 spans 14 residues. Germline assignment: CDR1 MNHNS and CDR2 SASEGT. V lost 6 bases and J 6 bases, leaving 15 bases between the germline ends. The DNA of the CDR3 is TGTGCCAGCAGCGGGGGGCCGAAGGGTCAGCCCCAGCATTTT. This encodes CASSGGPKGQPQHF.

The chain uses TRBV19 and TRBJ2-5; D might be TRBD1 or TRBD2, each matching 5 bases. Germline lookup yields CDR1 LNHDA and CDR2 SQIVND (reference sequence). This CDR3 is built from 14 residues. Deletions cut 9 bases from V and 5 bases from J, with 19 bases between. Here the CDR3 reads CASRPTGGKETQYF. Written as DNA, the CDR3 is TGTGCCAGCCGCCCGACTGGGGGAAAGGAGACCCAGTACTTC.

This clone turned up a few times. The rearrangement joins TRBV11-2 to TRBJ1-5; 10 nucleotides agree with TRBD1. The CDR3 totals 16 residues. The junction had 7 bases not matched to a gene; V was cut back by 2 bases and J by 6 bases. Germline V gene lookup returns CDR1 SGHAT and CDR2 FQNNGV. As DNA, the CDR3 is TGTGCCAGCAGCTTACAAAGACAGGGGGCAGGTCAGCCCCAGCATTTT. It encodes CASSLQRQGAGQPQHF.

The chain has TRBV19 and TRBJ2-7, with D maybe TRBD2 (5 bases). Germline V gene data show CDR1 as LNHDA and CDR2 as SQIVND (reference sequence). This CDR3 is 14 amino acids long. Trimming removed 9 bases from V and 0 bases from J, with 15 bases in between. The DNA for the CDR3 is TGTGCCAGCGCCTTTTCGGCGGGCTCCTACGAGCAGTACTTC. Translating gives CASAFSAGSYEQYF.

This rearrangement joins TRBV5-1 to TRBJ2-7; TRBD1 agrees at 9 bases. The germline V gene has CDR1 SGHRS and CDR2 YFSETQ. The CDR3 consists of 14 residues. V shed 0 bases and J 3 bases; nucleotides not matched to a gene: 1. The CDR3 nucleotides read TGCGCCAGCAGCTTGGGGGGACAGGGCTACGAGCAGTACTTC. It encodes CASSLGGQGYEQYF.

The CDR3 sequence is CASSLQQGITGELFF. In DNA form, the CDR3 reads TGTGCCAGCAGCTTACAACAGGGGATCACCGGGGAGCTGTTTTTT. The rearrangement uses TRBV11-2 and TRBJ2-2, with 7 bases matching TRBD1. V lost 2 bases to trimming and J lost 4 bases; unmatched junction nucleotides: 4. Germline V gives CDR1 SGHAT, CDR2 FQNNGV. The CDR3 has 15 residues. Filled out from reference TRBV11-2 and TRBJ2-2, the complete variable domain reads EAGVAQSPRYKIIEKRQSVAFWCNPISGHATLYWYQQILGQGPKLLIQFQNNGVVDDSQLPKDRFSAERLKGVDSTLKIQPAKLEDSAVYLCASSLQQGITGELFFGEGSRLTVL.

The rearrangement joins TRBV19 to TRBJ2-2; TRBD2 matches at 10 bases. The CDR3 has 15 amino acids. Germline CDR1 is LNHDA and CDR2 is SQIVND (reference sequence). After removal of 9 bases from V and 5 bases from J, the junction contained 9 bases not matched to a gene. For the CDR3, the DNA is TGTGCCAGCCGCCCAGCGGGAGGGGGAACCGGGGAGCTGTTTTTT. Amino acids: CASRPAGGGTGELFF.

This clone was seen a handful of times. The chain couples TRBV4-2 to TRBJ1-2; no reliable D call. Germline CDR1 LGHNA, CDR2 YNFKEQ. This CDR3 region has 12 residues. Trimming removed 0 bases at V and 4 bases at J, with 3 bases between. CDR3 protein: CASSQDTYGYTF. CDR3 sequence (DNA): TGTGCCAGCAGCCAAGATACCTATGGCTACACCTTC.

This chain connects TRBV21-1 to TRBJ1-6. TRBV21-1 is a pseudogene. There are 15 residues in the CDR3. In DNA, the CDR3 is TGTGCCAGCAGCCAAGGGACTCGCTATAATTCACCCCTCCACTTT. This sequence encodes CASSQGTRYNSPLHF.